This TCR beta chain derives from a study of cytomegalovirus exposure and HLA in healthy donors. In the case of this clone: Its antigen is unknown.

Study outcomes and limitations: What a later analysis reportedly showed was that an Asian-associated ancestry cluster had fewer N-insertions than the roughly 700-donor mean.

This CDR3 comprises 16 residues. V was pared by 3 bases and J by 5 bases, with 10 bases of the junction left unmatched. Germline V gene data show CDR1 as SGHTA and CDR2 as FQGNSA. Although they were nominally healthy when sampled, donors likely had unrecorded immune exposures. Both 60 Vbeta primers and 13 Jbeta primers went into the PCR. Clones were read by immunoSEQ multiplex PCR, and TCRdb kept only the in-frame ones, dropping some. This table holds 130,000 or so clones. V usage is TRBV7-2 and J usage is TRBJ2-5; 9 nucleotides line up with TRBD2. The sample consisted of PBMCs. This clonotype was obtained from a middle-aged woman in good health and CMV-seronegative. The CDR3 is CASSFQRGGARETQYF. The CDR3, as DNA: TGTGCCAGCAGCTTTCAGCGCGGGGGGGCGCGGGAGACCCAGTACTTC.